This T cell receptor (beta chain) was recorded in a study of lymphopenia after photon versus proton radiotherapy. This clone was counted a few times. Its target is unknown. General study findings and limits: Larger post-nadir TCR diversity loss correlated inversely with survival in deceased patients.

CDR3 length: 13 amino acids. V shed 4 bases, J shed 5 bases, and the junction held 4 bases outside the gene matches. The germline CDR1 and CDR2 sequences are SGHNT and YYREEE (reference sequence). Method: immunoSEQ multiplex PCR; TCRdb's copy keeps in-frame clones and lacks some. The table lists over 35,000 clones, roughly 84% of them singletons. The chain employs TRBV5-4 and TRBJ1-2; 8 bases map to TRBD1. The source was peripheral blood, collected from a patient treated with proton-based radiotherapy. This clonotype was obtained from a woman aged 70 to 79 with pancreatic cancer. Some clones in this sample may be carry-over from other donors' samples. DNA for the CDR3: TGTGCCAGCAGCCCGGACAGGGAGTATGGCTACACCTTC. Its translation is CASSPDREYGYTF.